This TCR beta chain stems from a study of blood T cell repertoires in COVID-19 (dated by TCRdb to 2020 to 2021). Describing the broader study: Samples from collaborators originated in the United States, Italy and Spain and spanned both the acute and convalescent phases of COVID-19. A freely available public database, intended as a resource for researchers studying the immune response to SARS-CoV-2, is where the repertoires were released. Sample metadata almost always included a de-identified subject ID, COVID-19 status, age in years and sex. Where HLA class I and class II types were available, the types were taken from metadata supplied by the sample provider, not from assay-based typing. Samples were obtained from the ongoing ImmuneRACE study (first 160 participants) and from over a thousand subjects provided by 6 global collaborators. The dataset comprised deeply sampled blood TCRbeta repertoires from subjects exposed to, actively infected with, or recovered from COVID-19. The material from the prospective study consisted of cDNA or gDNA derived from T cells, B-cell-depleted T cells, or PBMCs.

The research as a whole found: The quantity of clinical and demographic metadata differed by source and by participant and was supplied without curation.

The germline V and J ends show losses of 4 bases and 0 bases respectively, and no gene match explains 11 bases of the junction. Including cysteine and phenylalanine, the CDR3 has 18 amino acids. The sequence is cut down to CDR3 DNA, 54 bases in frame from base 1. CDR1 and CDR2 were assigned from the germline V gene as KGHSH and LQKENI. Concerning this clone: The antigen it binds to is not known. Per-nucleotide qualities are absent, and no much larger clonotype sits a single base away.

The immunoSEQ Assay, a bias-controlled multiplex PCR, was used to amplify TCRbeta CDR3 regions from genomic DNA. The original pipeline was this. The number of nucleated cells in each sample was estimated by amplification of reference gene primers within the assay. Sequence reads were collapsed and filtered to measure the absolute abundance of every unique TCRbeta CDR3 rearrangement. For each sample, productive Simpson clonality was calculated as the square root of Simpson's diversity index over productive rearrangements. This immuneACCESS table, as held by TCRdb, lists in-frame sequences with V and J called but not all clones. Of the missing ones, under half trace to an unresolved V gene in checked studies; the others have no known cause. V and J calls and clone size are given by that table; D and trimming were obtained from the DNA. This sample lists 330,000 or so clones; about nine tenths were detected once. Roughly 8.9% of the sample comes from the top ten.

In Seattle, one collaborating source enrolled patients while the infection was active and tracked those patients longitudinally over the course of disease. Collaborating institutions collected whole blood in K2EDTA tubes following their own protocols. For TCRbeta analysis, collaborator samples were shipped as frozen whole blood, as isolated PBMCs, or as DNA extracted from either sample type. Rearrangement joined TRBV18 to TRBJ1-1, with 10 middle bases fitting TRBD1. This TCR was sampled from a man aged 25-40 years with COVID-19, enrolled during active disease. Specimen: peripheral blood. The CDR3 amino acid sequence is: CASSQRTGGPTLNTEAFF. The bases read TGTGCCAGCTCACAGAGGACAGGGGGACCTACTTTGAACACTGAAGCTTTCTTT.